The 10 T cell receptor beta chains below were found in one sample sequenced in a study of CD8 T cells in ankylosing spondylitis. MiXCR was run by TCRdb on the 5' RACE reads, yielding one entry per CDR3 protein. The sample records more than 150,000 distinct CDR3 sequences, more than 10% being singletons. The sequencing input was blood, either unsorted or a sorted T cell fraction (not recorded which). These receptors were obtained from a male donor with ankylosing spondylitis or in good health (not recorded which).

The chain uses TRBV4-1 and TRBJ2-1, with 11 nucleotides matching TRBD2. The ends lost 3 bases at V and 9 bases at J; junction bases unmatched: 10. CDR3 length: 16 residues. CDR1 is MGHRA, CDR2 YSYEKL, per germline. CDR3 residues: CASSQPASGGRGEQFF. DNA for the CDR3: TGCGCCAGCAGCCAGCCAGCTAGCGGGGGGAGAGGTGAGCAGTTCTTC.

This clonotype was counted only a few times. The chain combines TRBV5-1 with TRBJ2-7; possibly TRBD2 for D (6 bases). V gave up 4 bases and J gave up 2 bases, with 13 bases separating them. This CDR3 is built from 14 residues. Germline-derived CDR1 and CDR2 are SGHRS and YFSETQ. The CDR3 DNA sequence: TGCGCCAGCAGCCTGGGACTTGAAGCCTACGAGCAGTACTTC. This encodes CASSLGLEAYEQYF.

This clonotype showed up just a few times. The chain links TRBV27 to TRBJ2-2; no firm D call. This CDR3 contains 14 residues. V was trimmed by 8 bases and J by 3 bases, leaving 13 bases between them. Germline CDR1 and CDR2: MNHEY and SMNVEV (reference sequence). The DNA for the CDR3 is TGTGCCAGCTCAGATGGGGTGGACACCGGGGAGCTGTTTTTT. Its translation: CASSDGVDTGELFF.

Comments on this clonotype: A read error may be the cause here, since a much bigger clone is one base away. The CDR3 coding sequence is TGCGCCAGCAGCCGGGGGACAGGAACCTACGAGCAGTACTTC. Its translation is CASSRGTGTYEQYF. This chain links TRBV5-1 with TRBJ2-7; TRBD1 matches 8 bases. The CDR3 runs 14 residues. The V segment lost 4 bases and the J segment 2 bases; nucleotides outside the gene matches: 5. Germline loops: CDR1 SGHRS, CDR2 YFSETQ.

The chain recombines TRBV5-1 with TRBJ1-1; D is unresolved. Germline V gene data show CDR1 as SGHRS and CDR2 as YFSETQ. There are 13 residues in the CDR3. Trimming pared 7 bases from V and 0 bases from J, leaving 10 bases between. The DNA of the CDR3 is TGCGCCAGCCGAGGAGACCTGAACACTGAAGCTTTCTTT. Protein sequence: CASRGDLNTEAFF.

The sample holds a few counts of this clonotype. This chain joins TRBV10-1 and TRBJ2-7; D possibly matches TRBD1 or TRBD2 (6 bases each). The CDR3 has 14 residues. Trimming pared 2 bases from V and 2 bases from J, leaving 10 bases between. CDR1 is WNHNN, CDR2 SYGVQD, per germline (reference sequence). CDR3: CASSERGAPYEQYF. The DNA for the CDR3 is TGCGCCAGCAGTGAGAGGGGGGCACCCTACGAGCAGTACTTC.

This clonotype has just a few counts. The chain links TRBV6-1 to TRBJ1-1; tentative D call: TRBD1 (5 bases). The CDR3 runs to 14 residues. Trimming stripped 5 bases from V and 4 bases from J, with 14 bases between. CDR1 is MNHNS and CDR2 is SASEGT in the germline V gene. The CDR3 here is CASSQVGVGTEAFF. CDR3 nucleotides: TGTGCCAGCAGTCAGGTAGGGGTGGGCACTGAAGCTTTCTTT.

This clonotype was counted only a few times. The CDR3 spells CSANDRNEQYF. DNA for the CDR3: TGCAGCGCCAACGACAGAAACGAGCAGTACTTC. The chain links TRBV29-1 to TRBJ2-7; perhaps TRBD1 as D (5 bases). V was trimmed by 7 bases and J by 5 bases, leaving 12 bases between them. The CDR3 extends over 11 amino acids. Germline CDR1 is SQVTM and CDR2 is ANQGSEA.

This clonotype came up a few times. The J gene is TRBJ2-5, the V gene TRBV13; 7 bases are a match to TRBD2. CDR1 is PRHDT, CDR2 FYEKMQ, per germline (reference sequence). This CDR3 contains 14 residues. With V trimmed by 5 bases and J by 5 bases, 8 bases remained unmatched. CDR3 loop: CASSQGFGGETQYF. As DNA, the CDR3 is TGTGCCAGCAGCCAAGGGTTCGGGGGGGAGACCCAGTACTTC.

The chain uses TRBV5-6 and TRBJ2-7; D is undetermined. The CDR3 spans 15 residues. Trimming took 0 bases from V and 3 from J, leaving 13 bases between them. Germline values: CDR1 SGHDT, CDR2 YYEEEE. The CDR3 loop reads CASSLEVSGGYEQYF. The DNA for the CDR3 is TGTGCCAGCAGCTTGGAGGTGTCGGGCGGCTACGAGCAGTACTTC.